The count of the clone carrying this T cell receptor (beta chain) is one. Its antigen is unknown. This sample also contains other DNA sequences that code for the same CDR3. These data are taken from a study of T cell responses to AZD1222 COVID-19 vaccine. V was shortened by 2 bases and J by 6 bases, with 6 bases between the two germline ends. This CDR3 is 11 amino acids long. In germline, CDR1 is SGHNT, CDR2 YYREEE (reference sequence). Overall study findings and caveats: Recipients of AZD1222 seropositive at baseline numbered only 6 or 7.

Profiled with immunoSEQ multiplex PCR; TCRdb holds only in-frame clones, not every one. The table shows more than 95,000 clones, with around nine tenths occurring only once. The clonotype was recovered from an adult in good health. The J gene is TRBJ2-7, the V gene TRBV5-4, with TRBD1 as a possible D gene (6 bases). The sequencing used peripheral blood, collected on day 0 of AZD1222 vaccination. For the CDR3, the DNA is TGTGCCAGCAGCTTAGGGGGCGAGCAGTACTTC. It is translated as CASSLGGEQYF.